A selection of T cell receptor beta chains follows, all from one sample in a study of T cell responses to AZD1222 COVID-19 vaccine. The protocol was immunoSEQ multiplex PCR, while the TCRdb copy is restricted to in-frame clones and leaves out a portion. The sample contains some 110,000 clones, roughly 93% of which appear only once. The material was peripheral blood, obtained on day 0 of AZD1222 vaccination. These receptor sequences come from an adult in good health. Both conserved end residues are part of each CDR3. Each record gives: V gene, J gene, clone size, D gene, CDR3 protein, CDR3 DNA. A D gene is named only where the DNA matches it firmly. Part of the rows lack a size; the others show once, few, many or a class for expanded clones.

V gene: TRBV7-9
J gene: TRBJ1-1
clone size: NA
D gene: NA
CDR3 protein: CASSPPAPTSNTEAFF
CDR3 DNA: TGTGCCAGCAGCCCACCTGCGCCTACATCGAACACTGAAGCTTTCTTT

V gene: TRBV24-1
J gene: TRBJ1-1
clone size: NA
D gene: TRBD1
CDR3 protein: CATAPDRGRNTEAFF
CDR3 DNA: TGTGCCACCGCCCCGGACAGGGGGCGGAACACTGAAGCTTTCTTT

V gene: TRBV7-9
J gene: TRBJ1-6
clone size: few
D gene: NA
CDR3 protein: CASSYRDNSPLHF
CDR3 DNA: TGTGCCAGCAGCTACCGGGATAATTCACCCCTCCACTTT

V gene: TRBV28
J gene: TRBJ1-6
clone size: NA
D gene: TRBD1
CDR3 protein: CASIPQGGNSPLHF
CDR3 DNA: TGTGCCAGCATTCCTCAGGGGGGTAATTCACCCCTCCACTTT

V gene: TRBV3-1/TRBV3-2
J gene: TRBJ1-1
clone size: NA
D gene: NA
CDR3 protein: CASSQDGRENTEAFF
CDR3 DNA: TGTGCCAGCAGCCAAGATGGCAGGGAGAACACTGAAGCTTTCTTT

V gene: TRBV3-1/TRBV3-2
J gene: TRBJ2-1
clone size: once
D gene: TRBD2
CDR3 protein: CASSPIAGRGHNEQFF
CDR3 DNA: TGTGCCAGCAGCCCCATAGCGGGGAGGGGACACAATGAGCAGTTCTTC

V gene: TRBV5-1
J gene: TRBJ1-1
clone size: once
D gene: TRBD1
CDR3 protein: CASSSRQGNTEAFF
CDR3 DNA: TGCGCCAGCAGCTCGAGACAGGGAAACACTGAAGCTTTCTTT

V gene: TRBV7-2
J gene: TRBJ2-4
clone size: NA
D gene: NA
CDR3 protein: CASSLAPSGTNIQYF
CDR3 DNA: TGTGCCAGCAGCTTAGCACCCTCAGGGACAAACATTCAGTACTTC

V gene: TRBV10-3
J gene: TRBJ1-2
clone size: NA
D gene: NA
CDR3 protein: CAIAQGQNYGYTF
CDR3 DNA: TGTGCCATCGCCCAGGGCCAAAACTATGGCTACACCTTC

V gene: TRBV19
J gene: TRBJ2-1
clone size: NA
D gene: TRBD1
CDR3 protein: CASSQTGGYNEQFF
CDR3 DNA: TGTGCCAGTAGTCAAACAGGGGGCTACAATGAGCAGTTCTTC

V gene: TRBV29-1
J gene: TRBJ2-1
clone size: NA
D gene: TRBD1
CDR3 protein: CSVRGQGAASSYNEQFF
CDR3 DNA: TGCAGCGTGAGGGGACAGGGGGCGGCTAGCTCCTACAATGAGCAGTTCTTC

V gene: TRBV20-1
J gene: TRBJ2-5
clone size: NA
D gene: NA
CDR3 protein: CSARGQTQYF
CDR3 DNA: TGCAGTGCTAGAGGGCAGACCCAGTACTTC

V gene: TRBV24-1
J gene: TRBJ2-3
clone size: NA
D gene: TRBD1
CDR3 protein: CATNGGQGTDTQYF
CDR3 DNA: TGTGCCACCAATGGGGGACAGGGCACAGATACGCAGTATTTT

V gene: TRBV19
J gene: TRBJ1-6
clone size: once
D gene: NA
CDR3 protein: CASSIQEDSPLHF
CDR3 DNA: TGTGCCAGTAGTATTCAGGAGGATTCACCCCTCCACTTT

V gene: TRBV30
J gene: TRBJ2-1
clone size: NA
D gene: NA
CDR3 protein: CAWLGLSYNEQFF
CDR3 DNA: TGTGCCTGGTTGGGACTCTCCTACAATGAGCAGTTCTTC

V gene: TRBV11-3
J gene: TRBJ1-2
clone size: NA
D gene: TRBD1
CDR3 protein: CASSSYGTGGRGYTF
CDR3 DNA: TGTGCCAGCAGCTCATACGGGACAGGGGGCCGGGGCTACACCTTC

V gene: TRBV5-5
J gene: TRBJ1-2
clone size: once
D gene: NA
CDR3 protein: CASSASGDVYGYTF
CDR3 DNA: TGTGCCAGCAGCGCCTCAGGGGACGTCTATGGCTACACCTTC

V gene: TRBV27
J gene: TRBJ1-1
clone size: NA
D gene: NA
CDR3 protein: CASSRQGRTEAFF
CDR3 DNA: TGTGCCAGCAGTCGCCAGGGCCGAACTGAAGCTTTCTTT

V gene: TRBV4-1
J gene: TRBJ1-6
clone size: NA
D gene: NA
CDR3 protein: CASSQDAPGYPLAYNSPLHF
CDR3 DNA: TGCGCCAGCAGCCAAGATGCCCCAGGGTACCCCTTAGCCTATAATTCACCCCTCCACTTT

V gene: TRBV27
J gene: TRBJ1-2
clone size: once
D gene: TRBD1
CDR3 protein: CASSRRTGGVSSYTF
CDR3 DNA: TGTGCCAGCAGTCGGAGGACAGGGGGCGTATCGAGCTACACCTTC

V gene: TRBV7-9
J gene: TRBJ1-1
clone size: NA
D gene: NA
CDR3 protein: CASFRVPEAFF
CDR3 DNA: TGTGCCAGCTTCAGGGTTCCGGAAGCTTTCTTT

V gene: TRBV5-4
J gene: TRBJ1-3
clone size: NA
D gene: NA
CDR3 protein: CASSLGVGVRGTGNTIYF
CDR3 DNA: TGTGCCAGCAGCTTGGGAGTAGGTGTTCGGGGAACAGGAAACACCATATATTTT

V gene: TRBV5-1
J gene: TRBJ2-5
clone size: NA
D gene: TRBD2
CDR3 protein: CASSDQPGLAEETQYF
CDR3 DNA: TGCGCCAGCAGCGACCAACCGGGACTAGCGGAAGAGACCCAGTACTTC

V gene: TRBV7-9
J gene: TRBJ1-4
clone size: NA
D gene: TRBD1
CDR3 protein: CASSFAGGSNEKLFF
CDR3 DNA: TGTGCCAGCAGCTTCGCAGGGGGGTCTAATGAAAAACTGTTTTTT

V gene: TRBV3-1/TRBV3-2
J gene: TRBJ1-1
clone size: NA
D gene: NA
CDR3 protein: CAVRDTGSGTEAFF
CDR3 DNA: TGTGCCGTCCGGGACACGGGTTCGGGGACTGAAGCTTTCTTT

V gene: TRBV5-1
J gene: TRBJ1-3
clone size: NA
D gene: NA
CDR3 protein: CASSPLAGGNTIYF
CDR3 DNA: TGCGCCAGCAGCCCCCTTGCAGGGGGAAACACCATATATTTT

V gene: TRBV2
J gene: TRBJ1-1
clone size: once
D gene: NA
CDR3 protein: CASKANTEAFF
CDR3 DNA: TGTGCCAGCAAGGCGAACACTGAAGCTTTCTTT

V gene: TRBV10-3
J gene: TRBJ2-2
clone size: NA
D gene: TRBD1
CDR3 protein: CAISESGRLDRGTGELFF
CDR3 DNA: TGTGCCATCAGTGAGTCCGGACGATTGGACAGGGGCACCGGGGAGCTGTTTTTT

V gene: TRBV5-8
J gene: TRBJ1-5
clone size: few
D gene: NA
CDR3 protein: CASSFNSNQPQHF
CDR3 DNA: TGTGCCAGCAGCTTCAATAGCAATCAGCCCCAGCATTTT

V gene: TRBV30
J gene: TRBJ1-2
clone size: NA
D gene: NA
CDR3 protein: CAWSPGNYGYTF
CDR3 DNA: TGTGCCTGGAGTCCGGGGAACTATGGCTACACCTTC

V gene: TRBV7-9
J gene: TRBJ2-2
clone size: NA
D gene: NA
CDR3 protein: CASSLALSGGELFF
CDR3 DNA: TGTGCCAGCAGCTTAGCGCTCAGTGGCGGGGAGCTGTTTTTT

V gene: TRBV5-1
J gene: TRBJ2-7
clone size: NA
D gene: TRBD1
CDR3 protein: CASSLRGQGANEQYF
CDR3 DNA: TGCGCCAGCAGCTTGAGGGGGCAGGGGGCCAACGAGCAGTACTTC

V gene: TRBV10-3
J gene: TRBJ1-5
clone size: NA
D gene: NA
CDR3 protein: CAISVDQNQPQHF
CDR3 DNA: TGTGCCATCAGTGTGGACCAAAATCAGCCCCAGCATTTT

V gene: TRBV6-5
J gene: TRBJ1-1
clone size: NA
D gene: TRBD1
CDR3 protein: CASSYPGQGGTEAFF
CDR3 DNA: TGTGCCAGCAGTTATCCGGGACAGGGGGGAACTGAAGCTTTCTTT

V gene: TRBV9
J gene: TRBJ1-5
clone size: NA
D gene: NA
CDR3 protein: CASSVGGGGSNQPQHF
CDR3 DNA: TGTGCCAGCAGCGTAGGAGGGGGAGGGAGCAATCAGCCCCAGCATTTT

V gene: TRBV30
J gene: TRBJ1-3
clone size: once
D gene: NA
CDR3 protein: CAWSVRRSSGNTIYF
CDR3 DNA: TGTGCCTGGAGTGTAAGGAGGAGCTCTGGAAACACCATATATTTT

V gene: TRBV11-3
J gene: TRBJ2-5
clone size: NA
D gene: NA
CDR3 protein: CASSLGQGYQETQYF
CDR3 DNA: TGTGCCAGCAGCTTAGGTCAAGGGTACCAAGAGACCCAGTACTTC

V gene: TRBV5-4
J gene: TRBJ2-5
clone size: NA
D gene: NA
CDR3 protein: CASSSYSQETQYF
CDR3 DNA: TGTGCCAGCAGCTCTTACAGTCAAGAGACCCAGTACTTC

V gene: TRBV5-8
J gene: TRBJ1-4
clone size: NA
D gene: TRBD1
CDR3 protein: CASSLWTGGIEKLFF
CDR3 DNA: TGTGCCAGCAGCTTGTGGACAGGGGGAATTGAAAAACTGTTTTTT

V gene: TRBV7-2
J gene: TRBJ1-2
clone size: NA
D gene: NA
CDR3 protein: CASSLGVGGSYGYTF
CDR3 DNA: TGTGCCAGCAGCTTAGGGGTGGGAGGTAGCTATGGCTACACCTTC